These T cell receptor beta chains were read from a single sample in a study of blood T cells in healthy people across ages. A single record per CDR3 protein comes from TCRdb applying MiXCR to the 5' RACE reads. The table lists 1.5 million to 2 million distinct CDR3 sequences, 28% of them singletons. The sequenced material came from blood. The receptors were gathered from a woman aged 30 to 39 in good health. Each CDR3 is given with its conserved first and last residue. The D gene is left open where the match is weak. Clone size is stated in some rows and not others, as once, few, many or a class when expanded.

J gene,V gene,clone size,CDR3 length,D gene,CDR3 DNA,CDR3 protein
TRBJ2-5,TRBV10-3,many,17,-,TGTGCCATCAGTGACCCCTTGATCCGGGGGCGTGCGGAGACCCAGTACTTC,CAISDPLIRGRAETQYF
TRBJ2-1,TRBV5-1,many,13,-,TGCGCCACTACCCAGGGGATTGAGGGCGAGCAGTTCTTC,CATTQGIEGEQFF
TRBJ2-6,TRBV5-1,many,17,-,TGCGCCAGCAGCCCCGCGTTCGGGACACTCGGGGCCAACGTCCTGACTTTC,CASSPAFGTLGANVLTF
TRBJ2-4,TRBV5-5,-,20,TRBD1,TGTGCCAGCAGCCCGGAGGGGAGGACAGGGGGTCCCCCTTCCAAAAACATTCAGTACTTC,CASSPEGRTGGPPSKNIQYF
TRBJ2-6,TRBV3-1,-,16,-,TGTGCCAGCAGCCCCCCTTGGGGGCCCGGGGCCAACGTCCTGACTTTC,CASSPPWGPGANVLTF
TRBJ2-1,TRBV29-1,few,10,-,TGCAGCACGAGGAGCAATGAGCAGTTCTTC,CSTRSNEQFF
TRBJ2-7,TRBV20-1,many,13,-,TGCAGTGCTAGAGAATCCGGGACCTACGAGCAGTACTTC,CSARESGTYEQYF
TRBJ2-3,TRBV2,few,12,-,TGTGCCAGCGCGGGTTACCCGGATACGCAGTATTTT,CASAGYPDTQYF
TRBJ2-5,TRBV9,many,13,-,TGTGCCAGCAGCGAGACCGGGACGCAGACCCAGTACTTC,CASSETGTQTQYF
TRBJ2-4,TRBV12-3/TRBV12-4,many,14,TRBD1,TGTGCCAGCAGTTTGCCGCAGGGGGTAAACATTCAGTACTTC,CASSLPQGVNIQYF
TRBJ2-7,TRBV25-1,few,15,TRBD1,TGTGCCAGCACCGGAACCCGAGACAGGGGCCACGAGCAGTACTTC,CASTGTRDRGHEQYF
TRBJ2-7,TRBV3-1,-,13,-,TGTGCCAGCAGCCGGGTGGCGGGGCACGAGCAGTACTTC,CASSRVAGHEQYF
TRBJ2-5,TRBV20-1,-,17,-,TGCAGTGCTGCCGGGAAGAGATTAGCGAGGGATCAAGAGACCCAGTACTTC,CSAAGKRLARDQETQYF
TRBJ2-5,TRBV29-1,-,15,TRBD2,TGCAGCGTTGATGGGACTAGCGGGAGTTTCGGTGAGCAGTACTTC,CSVDGTSGSFGEQYF
TRBJ2-7,TRBV12-5,few,16,TRBD2,TGTGCTAGTGGTTTGATACCGACTAGCGGGGCCTACGAGCGGTACTTC,CASGLIPTSGAYERYF
TRBJ2-6,TRBV29-1,-,13,-,TGCAGCGTTGGCGCCTCTGGGGCCAACGTCCGGACTTTC,CSVGASGANVRTF
TRBJ2-2,TRBV5-1,-,15,TRBD1,TGCGTCAGCAGCGGAGGACAGGGGGCAGCCGGGGAGCTGTTTTTT,CVSSGGQGAAGELFF
TRBJ2-5,TRBV29-1,few,14,TRBD2,TGCAGCGTTGGGGGACTAGACTCTCGGGAGACCCAGTACTTC,CSVGGLDSRETQYF
TRBJ2-5,TRBV5-4,-,16,TRBD1,TGTGCCAGCAGCCACTCGGCAGGGGGACGGGAAGAGACCCAGTACTTC,CASSHSAGGREETQYF
TRBJ2-7,TRBV6-5,many,13,-,TGTGCCAGCAGTTCCCCGGACAACTACGAGCAGTACTTC,CASSSPDNYEQYF
TRBJ2-7,TRBV5-1,-,15,-,TGCGCCAGCAGCTTGGTGGGGTTCATAGCCGACGAGCGGTACTTC,CASSLVGFIADERYF
TRBJ2-1,TRBV7-2,few,17,TRBD2,TGTGCCAGCAGCTCGGGGGGACTAGCGGGGGTTAACAATGAGCAGTTCTTC,CASSSGGLAGVNNEQFF
TRBJ2-7,TRBV12-3/TRBV12-4,many,14,-,TGTGCCAGCAGTCGGGACAACCCCTCCTACGAGCAGTACTTC,CASSRDNPSYEQYF
TRBJ1-5,TRBV20-1,once,15,-,TGCAGTGCTAGAGATCGGGTCAGGGGCGGACAGCCCCAGCATTTT,CSARDRVRGGQPQHF
TRBJ2-7,TRBV5-1,many,17,TRBD2,TGCGCCAGCAGCTCCAAACTCGGGACTAGCGGGGTATACGAGCAGTACTTC,CASSSKLGTSGVYEQYF
TRBJ1-2,TRBV5-1,-,16,TRBD1,TGCGCCAGCAGCTGGGATGACAGGGCCGGCGTCTATGGCTACACCTTC,CASSWDDRAGVYGYTF
TRBJ2-1,TRBV19,-,15,-,TGTGCCAGTAGTACTACTAGTAGTTCCTACAATGAGCAGTTCTTC,CASSTTSSSYNEQFF
TRBJ2-1,TRBV11-2,-,18,TRBD1,TGTGCCAGCAGGATTAGGCAATCGAAGGACAGGGGTTACAATGAGCAGTTCTTC,CASRIRQSKDRGYNEQFF
TRBJ2-7,TRBV11-2,few,14,-,TGTGCCAGCAGCTTAGGGGCGACAACCTACGAGCAGTACTTC,CASSLGATTYEQYF
TRBJ2-5,TRBV6-2/TRBV6-3,-,18,TRBD2,TGTGCCAGCAGTTATACCGGGACTAGCGGGAGGTCGGACAATGAGCAGTACTTC,CASSYTGTSGRSDNEQYF
TRBJ2-5,TRBV2,-,13,TRBD2,TGTGCCAGCAGTCAATCGCCTGAGGCGGGAGATTACTTC,CASSQSPEAGDYF
TRBJ2-5,TRBV6-1,few,13,TRBD2,TGTGCCAGCGAGCGGGGGTGGAAAGAGACCCAGTACTTC,CASERGWKETQYF
TRBJ2-1,TRBV12-3/TRBV12-4,-,17,TRBD2,TGTGTCAGCAGTATCCGGGGAGCGGGAGGGGGTTACAATGAGCAGTTCTTC,CVSSIRGAGGGYNEQFF
TRBJ1-4,TRBV9,-,13,TRBD1,TGTGCCAGCAGCGCAACAGGGGATGAAAAACTGTTTTTT,CASSATGDEKLFF
TRBJ2-6,TRBV28,many,18,-,TGTGCCAGCAGTCCTGCCAGGGGCACCCGGGCTGGGGCCAACGTCCTGACTTTC,CASSPARGTRAGANVLTF
TRBJ1-6,TRBV7-6,few,15,TRBD1,TGTGCCAGCAGCTTCCGGGACAGGGGGAATTCACCCCTCCACTTT,CASSFRDRGNSPLHF
TRBJ1-2,TRBV9,-,16,TRBD1,TGTGCCAGCAGCGTAGAAGGGACAGGGAGAAAGTTTGGCTACACCTTC,CASSVEGTGRKFGYTF
TRBJ2-3,TRBV29-1,-,11,-,TGCAGCGTTAAGAGCACAGATACGCAGTATTTT,CSVKSTDTQYF
TRBJ2-1,TRBV12-3/TRBV12-4,-,15,TRBD1,TGTGCCAGCACTACAGGACAGGGTGTCGGTACTGAGCAGGTCTTC,CASTTGQGVGTEQVF
TRBJ2-5,TRBV20-1,-,10,TRBD2,TGCAGCCTAGCGGGGGAGACCCAGTACTTC,CSLAGETQYF
TRBJ2-7,TRBV20-1,-,17,TRBD2,TGCAGTGCCAGACCTCTAGCGGGAGGGATCTCCTACAATGAGCAGTACTTC,CSARPLAGGISYNEQYF
TRBJ1-1,TRBV5-1,-,13,-,TGCGCCAGCAGCTGGGGGGTTAGGACTGAGGCTTTCTTT,CASSWGVRTEAFF
TRBJ1-4,TRBV5-1,few,15,-,TGCGCCAGCACCCCGGGGGGAGCGACTAATGAAAAACTGTTTTTT,CASTPGGATNEKLFF